These T cell receptor beta chains were read from a single sample in a study of CD8 T cells in ankylosing spondylitis. TCRdb analysed the 5' RACE reads with MiXCR anew, one entry per CDR3 protein. Of about 200,000 distinct CDR3 sequences listed, just under 7.5% are singletons. Sequences were obtained from blood, either unsorted or a sorted T cell fraction (not recorded which). The receptors derive from a male donor with ankylosing spondylitis. The CDR3 runs from the conserved cysteine through the conserved F or W. The D gene is left open where the match is weak. Expanded clones are given a class, and other clones once, few, many or no size at all.

D gene: NA; V gene: TRBV20-1; clone size: many; J gene: TRBJ2-7; CDR3 DNA: TGCAGTGCCATAAACCACAGGGTCCTACTCGAGCAGTACTTC; CDR3 protein: CSAINHRVLLEQYF
D gene: NA; V gene: TRBV28; clone size: many; J gene: TRBJ2-4; CDR3 DNA: TGTGCCAGCAGCGACAGAGCCAAAAACATTCAGTACTTC; CDR3 protein: CASSDRAKNIQYF
D gene: NA; V gene: TRBV10-2; clone size: many; J gene: TRBJ2-2; CDR3 DNA: TGCGCCAGCAGGAAGACTAGAGCCGGGGAGCTGTTTTTT; CDR3 protein: CASRKTRAGELFF
D gene: TRBD2; V gene: TRBV5-4; clone size: few; J gene: TRBJ2-5; CDR3 DNA: TGTGCCAGCAGCTTTTCGGGACTAGCCAAAGAGACCCAGTACTTC; CDR3 protein: CASSFSGLAKETQYF
D gene: TRBD1; V gene: TRBV4-3; clone size: many; J gene: TRBJ1-2; CDR3 DNA: TGCGCCAGCAGCCAAGGGGGACAGGGGATTTTGGGTTATGGCTACACCTTC; CDR3 protein: CASSQGGQGILGYGYTF
D gene: NA; V gene: TRBV7-9; clone size: NA; J gene: TRBJ2-5; CDR3 DNA: TGTGCCAGCAGCTTGCGGGCCTCGGCCGACCAGTACTTC; CDR3 protein: CASSLRASADQYF
D gene: TRBD2; V gene: TRBV29-1; clone size: many; J gene: TRBJ2-1; CDR3 DNA: TGCAGCGTCTCCGGGACTAGCGGGAGCGATTCCTACAATGAGCAGTTCTTC; CDR3 protein: CSVSGTSGSDSYNEQFF
D gene: TRBD1; V gene: TRBV4-1; clone size: many; J gene: TRBJ1-5; CDR3 DNA: TGCGCCAGCAGCCTACCGACCGGGACAGGGGGCGACCAGCCCCAGCATTTT; CDR3 protein: CASSLPTGTGGDQPQHF
D gene: NA; V gene: TRBV12-3/TRBV12-4; clone size: many; J gene: TRBJ1-6; CDR3 DNA: TGTGCCAGCAGAACTGGGAAGCTCCTCCACTTT; CDR3 protein: CASRTGKLLHF
D gene: NA; V gene: TRBV7-2; clone size: many; J gene: TRBJ2-7; CDR3 DNA: TGTGCCAGCAGCTTAAAGTGGGTAGGGACCTTCTCCGAGCAGTACTTC; CDR3 protein: CASSLKWVGTFSEQYF
D gene: TRBD1; V gene: TRBV10-3; clone size: NA; J gene: TRBJ1-2; CDR3 DNA: TGTGCCACCAAGGAGGACAGGGCAATTAACTATGGCTACACCTTC; CDR3 protein: CATKEDRAINYGYTF
D gene: TRBD2; V gene: TRBV12-3/TRBV12-4; clone size: many; J gene: TRBJ2-3; CDR3 DNA: TGTGCCAGCAGCCCGGGACGCGGGGGAACCACAGATACGCAGTATTTT; CDR3 protein: CASSPGRGGTTDTQYF
D gene: TRBD2; V gene: TRBV7-2; clone size: many; J gene: TRBJ2-7; CDR3 DNA: TGTGCCAGCAGCTTAGTAGCGGGGGGTTTTTACGAGCAGTACTTC; CDR3 protein: CASSLVAGGFYEQYF
D gene: NA; V gene: TRBV9; clone size: many; J gene: TRBJ1-1; CDR3 DNA: TGTGCCAGCAGCCGGCAGGGGCAGGAGGTGAACACTGAAGCTTTCTTT; CDR3 protein: CASSRQGQEVNTEAFF
D gene: NA; V gene: TRBV29-1; clone size: many; J gene: TRBJ1-2; CDR3 DNA: TGCAGCGTTTCCGGGAACTATGGCTACACCTTC; CDR3 protein: CSVSGNYGYTF
D gene: NA; V gene: TRBV20-1; clone size: few; J gene: TRBJ1-1; CDR3 DNA: TGCAGTGCACCTATTCGGAGGACTGAAGCTTTCTTT; CDR3 protein: CSAPIRRTEAFF
D gene: TRBD2; V gene: TRBV19; clone size: NA; J gene: TRBJ2-3; CDR3 DNA: TGTGCCAGTAGTATCCTAGCGGGAGACTCAGATACGCAGTATTTT; CDR3 protein: CASSILAGDSDTQYF
D gene: NA; V gene: TRBV9; clone size: many; J gene: TRBJ2-7; CDR3 DNA: TGTGCCAGCAGCGTAGGTGCAGGGGCGGGGGTCCACGAGCAGTACTTC; CDR3 protein: CASSVGAGAGVHEQYF
D gene: NA; V gene: TRBV4-3; clone size: NA; J gene: TRBJ2-2; CDR3 DNA: TGCGCCAGCAGCCTGGGTACAGCCGACACCGGGGAGCTGTTTTTT; CDR3 protein: CASSLGTADTGELFF
D gene: NA; V gene: TRBV5-6; clone size: NA; J gene: TRBJ1-1; CDR3 DNA: TGTGCCAGCGGCTTCGGCCTCCTCACTGAAGCTTTCTTT; CDR3 protein: CASGFGLLTEAFF
D gene: NA; V gene: TRBV27; clone size: few; J gene: TRBJ2-1; CDR3 DNA: TGTGCCAGCAGTGTAGGGGTCAGGGTTAGTAATGAGCAGTTCTTC; CDR3 protein: CASSVGVRVSNEQFF
D gene: NA; V gene: TRBV15; clone size: NA; J gene: TRBJ1-5; CDR3 DNA: TGTGCCACCAGCAACGAGGAATATAGCAATCAGCCCCAGCATTTT; CDR3 protein: CATSNEEYSNQPQHF
D gene: NA; V gene: TRBV4-3; clone size: many; J gene: TRBJ2-2; CDR3 DNA: TGCGCCAGCAGCCAAGAACTAAGGACATTGAACACCGGGGAGCTGTTTTTT; CDR3 protein: CASSQELRTLNTGELFF
D gene: NA; V gene: TRBV9; clone size: many; J gene: TRBJ1-3; CDR3 DNA: TGTGCCAGCACCTTAGGCTTCGCAGGGGTTGGAAACACCATATATTTT; CDR3 protein: CASTLGFAGVGNTIYF
D gene: TRBD1; V gene: TRBV7-9; clone size: many; J gene: TRBJ1-2; CDR3 DNA: TGTGCCAGCAGCCGGGACAGCGCCCATGGCTATGGCTACACCTTC; CDR3 protein: CASSRDSAHGYGYTF
D gene: NA; V gene: TRBV30; clone size: NA; J gene: TRBJ2-3; CDR3 DNA: TGTGCCTGGAGTGTAGAGGGCTGGGCAGCTGCTGATACGCAGTATTTT; CDR3 protein: CAWSVEGWAAADTQYF
D gene: NA; V gene: TRBV5-1; clone size: NA; J gene: TRBJ2-1; CDR3 DNA: TGCGCCAGCAGCTTGGTTGGGACGAATGAGCAGTTCTTC; CDR3 protein: CASSLVGTNEQFF
D gene: NA; V gene: TRBV24-1; clone size: many; J gene: TRBJ1-2; CDR3 DNA: TGTGCCACCAGTGACCGCGGATTTTATGGCTACACCTTC; CDR3 protein: CATSDRGFYGYTF
D gene: NA; V gene: TRBV6-2/TRBV6-3; clone size: many; J gene: TRBJ2-7; CDR3 DNA: TGTGCCAGCAGTTACGTCCCGGGTGGATCCTACGAGCAGTACTTC; CDR3 protein: CASSYVPGGSYEQYF
D gene: NA; V gene: TRBV7-2; clone size: few; J gene: TRBJ2-7; CDR3 DNA: TGTGCCAGCAGCTTAGCTTCCGGGATCGCCTACGAGCAGTACTTC; CDR3 protein: CASSLASGIAYEQYF
D gene: TRBD1; V gene: TRBV6-1; clone size: many; J gene: TRBJ1-5; CDR3 DNA: TGTGCCAGCAGACGTACCGACAGGGTTTATCAGCCCCAGCATTTT; CDR3 protein: CASRRTDRVYQPQHF
D gene: TRBD1; V gene: TRBV29-1; clone size: many; J gene: TRBJ1-1; CDR3 DNA: TGCAGCGTTGACGACAGGGGGCACACTGAAGCTTTCTTT; CDR3 protein: CSVDDRGHTEAFF
D gene: NA; V gene: TRBV5-6; clone size: NA; J gene: TRBJ2-6; CDR3 DNA: TGTGCCAGCAGCGGACGACAGCAGCTCCTTTCTGGGGCCAACGTCCTGACTTTC; CDR3 protein: CASSGRQQLLSGANVLTF
D gene: TRBD1; V gene: TRBV20-1; clone size: few; J gene: TRBJ2-7; CDR3 DNA: TGCAGTGCCCCGGCACAGGGGGGACGTTTGAGCTCCTACGAGCAGTACTTC; CDR3 protein: CSAPAQGGRLSSYEQYF
D gene: TRBD2; V gene: TRBV7-7; clone size: many; J gene: TRBJ2-3; CDR3 DNA: TGTGCTAGCAGCTTAGGAACCGGGGGGGGTACGCAGTATTTT; CDR3 protein: CASSLGTGGGTQYF
D gene: NA; V gene: TRBV4-1; clone size: few; J gene: TRBJ1-1; CDR3 DNA: TGCGCCAGCAGCCAAGAACCGGGTGCGTTGAACACTGAAGCTTTCTTT; CDR3 protein: CASSQEPGALNTEAFF
D gene: NA; V gene: TRBV27; clone size: few; J gene: TRBJ2-2; CDR3 DNA: TGTGCCAGCAGTTTCGGAAGCGCGAACACCGGGGAGCTGTTTTTT; CDR3 protein: CASSFGSANTGELFF
D gene: TRBD2; V gene: TRBV7-2; clone size: many; J gene: TRBJ2-3; CDR3 DNA: TGTGCCAGCAGCGCGGGACTAGCGGGAGTCACAGATACGCAGTATTTT; CDR3 protein: CASSAGLAGVTDTQYF
D gene: TRBD1; V gene: TRBV28; clone size: many; J gene: TRBJ2-7; CDR3 DNA: TGTGCCAGCAGTGCACAGGGGAAGGTACCCTACGAGCAGTACTTC; CDR3 protein: CASSAQGKVPYEQYF
D gene: TRBD1; V gene: TRBV5-1; clone size: NA; J gene: TRBJ2-1; CDR3 DNA: TGCGCCAGCTCCCGGACAGGGGACGTCAATGAGCAGTTCTTC; CDR3 protein: CASSRTGDVNEQFF
D gene: NA; V gene: TRBV28; clone size: many; J gene: TRBJ2-7; CDR3 DNA: TGTGCCAGCAGTCCCTTTGCCGGGCACGTCTCCTACGAGCAGTACTTC; CDR3 protein: CASSPFAGHVSYEQYF
D gene: NA; V gene: TRBV15; clone size: many; J gene: TRBJ1-1; CDR3 DNA: TGTGCCACCAGCAGTGTCACTTTAGGGTGGACTGAAGCTTTCTTT; CDR3 protein: CATSSVTLGWTEAFF
D gene: NA; V gene: TRBV6-5; clone size: NA; J gene: TRBJ1-2; CDR3 DNA: TGTGCCAGCAGTTCACAAACGCGGGCAGGGAGGTTGTATGGCTACACCTTC; CDR3 protein: CASSSQTRAGRLYGYTF
D gene: NA; V gene: TRBV27; clone size: many; J gene: TRBJ1-2; CDR3 DNA: TGTGCCAGCAGTTTAGTTCCCCAAGATAGGTCCCGGGGCTACACCTTC; CDR3 protein: CASSLVPQDRSRGYTF
D gene: TRBD2; V gene: TRBV29-1; clone size: many; J gene: TRBJ2-1; CDR3 DNA: TGCAGCGTTGATGGACTAGCGGGTGGCAATGAGCAGTTCTTC; CDR3 protein: CSVDGLAGGNEQFF
D gene: TRBD1; V gene: TRBV29-1; clone size: many; J gene: TRBJ1-1; CDR3 DNA: TGCAGCGTTGGGATGGGGAGGGCAGGGGGAATGAACACTGAAGCTTTCTTT; CDR3 protein: CSVGMGRAGGMNTEAFF
D gene: NA; V gene: TRBV4-1; clone size: few; J gene: TRBJ2-3; CDR3 DNA: TGCGCCAGCAGCCATCCTGGCCAGCGCAGCACAGATACGCAGTATTTT; CDR3 protein: CASSHPGQRSTDTQYF
D gene: NA; V gene: TRBV28; clone size: many; J gene: TRBJ1-5; CDR3 DNA: TGTGCCAGCAGTTTAAGGCAGGCTTATCAGCCCCAGCATTTT; CDR3 protein: CASSLRQAYQPQHF
D gene: NA; V gene: TRBV12-5; clone size: many; J gene: TRBJ1-1; CDR3 DNA: TGTGCTAGTGGTGTGACATCTAACACTGAAGCTTTCTTT; CDR3 protein: CASGVTSNTEAFF
D gene: NA; V gene: TRBV9; clone size: few; J gene: TRBJ1-1; CDR3 DNA: TGTGCCAGCAGCGACTCGGTTGGGACTGAAGCTTTCTTT; CDR3 protein: CASSDSVGTEAFF
D gene: NA; V gene: TRBV6-5; clone size: NA; J gene: TRBJ1-1; CDR3 DNA: TGTGCCAGCAGTTACCTACAGGGTTGGGGAATGAACACTGAAGCTTTCTTT; CDR3 protein: CASSYLQGWGMNTEAFF
D gene: NA; V gene: TRBV11-2; clone size: NA; J gene: TRBJ2-1; CDR3 DNA: TGTGCCAGCAGCTTAAACCGTCGATTTCGAAACAATGAGCAGTTCTTC; CDR3 protein: CASSLNRRFRNNEQFF
D gene: NA; V gene: TRBV20-1; clone size: NA; J gene: TRBJ2-1; CDR3 DNA: TGCAGTGCTAGAGATCTTACTGGCGGGAATCCGTTCTTC; CDR3 protein: CSARDLTGGNPFF